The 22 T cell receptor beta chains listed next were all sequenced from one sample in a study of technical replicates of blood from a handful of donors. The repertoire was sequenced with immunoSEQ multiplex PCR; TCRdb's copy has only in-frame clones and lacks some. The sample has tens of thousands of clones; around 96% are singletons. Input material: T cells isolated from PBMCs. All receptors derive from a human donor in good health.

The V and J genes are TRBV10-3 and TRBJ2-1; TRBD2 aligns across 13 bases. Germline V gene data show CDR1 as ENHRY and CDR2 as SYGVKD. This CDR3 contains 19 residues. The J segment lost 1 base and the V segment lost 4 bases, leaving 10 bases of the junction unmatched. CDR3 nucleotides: TGTGCCATCAGTGGGGGACTAGCGGGACCCTACCGTTCCTACAATGAGCAGTTCTTC. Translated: CAISGGLAGPYRSYNEQFF.

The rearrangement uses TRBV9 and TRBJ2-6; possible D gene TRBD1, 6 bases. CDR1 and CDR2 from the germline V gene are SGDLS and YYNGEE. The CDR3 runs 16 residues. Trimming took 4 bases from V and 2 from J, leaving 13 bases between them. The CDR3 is CASSPYQGTGANVLTF. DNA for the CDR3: TGTGCCAGCAGCCCATACCAGGGGACTGGGGCCAACGTCCTGACTTTC.

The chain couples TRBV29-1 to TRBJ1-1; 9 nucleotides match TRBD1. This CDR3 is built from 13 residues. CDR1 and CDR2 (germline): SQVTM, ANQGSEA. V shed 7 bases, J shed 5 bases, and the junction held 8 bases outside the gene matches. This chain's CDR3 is CSGQTGGGTEAFF. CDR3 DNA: TGCAGCGGCCAGACAGGGGGAGGAACTGAAGCTTTCTTT.

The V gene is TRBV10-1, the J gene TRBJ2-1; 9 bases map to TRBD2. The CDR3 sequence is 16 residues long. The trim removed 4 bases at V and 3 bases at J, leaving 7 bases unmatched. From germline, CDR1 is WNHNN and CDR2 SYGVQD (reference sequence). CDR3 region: CASSVLAGDSYNEQFF. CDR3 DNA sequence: TGCGCCAGCAGTGTCTTAGCGGGAGACAGCTACAATGAGCAGTTCTTC.

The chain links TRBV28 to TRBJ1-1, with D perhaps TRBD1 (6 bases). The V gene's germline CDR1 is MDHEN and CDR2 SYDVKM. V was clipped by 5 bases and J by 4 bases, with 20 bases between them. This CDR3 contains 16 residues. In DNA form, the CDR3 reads TGTGCCAGCAGTCCTCCAGGCCGGACAGCGGTCACTGAAGCTTTCTTT. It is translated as CASSPPGRTAVTEAFF.

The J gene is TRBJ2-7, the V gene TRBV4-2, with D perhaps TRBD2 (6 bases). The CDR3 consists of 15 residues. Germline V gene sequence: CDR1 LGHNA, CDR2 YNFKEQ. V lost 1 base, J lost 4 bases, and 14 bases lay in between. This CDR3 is CASSQVRAGKYEQYF. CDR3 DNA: TGTGCCAGCAGCCAAGTTCGGGCGGGAAAATACGAGCAGTACTTC.

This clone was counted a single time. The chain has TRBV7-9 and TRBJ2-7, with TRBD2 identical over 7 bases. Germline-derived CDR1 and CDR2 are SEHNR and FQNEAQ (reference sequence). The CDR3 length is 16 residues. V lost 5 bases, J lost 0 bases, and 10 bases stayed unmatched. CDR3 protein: CASSPLGGSPSYEQYF. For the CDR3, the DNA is TGTGCCAGCAGCCCTCTCGGCGGGAGCCCCTCCTACGAGCAGTACTTC. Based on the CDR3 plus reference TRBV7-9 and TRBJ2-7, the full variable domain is DTGVSQNPRHKITKRGQNVTFRCDPISEHNRLYWYRQTLGQGPEFLTYFQNEAQLEKSRLLSDRFSAERPKGSFSTLEIQRTEQGDSAMYLCASSPLGGSPSYEQYFGPGTRLTVT.

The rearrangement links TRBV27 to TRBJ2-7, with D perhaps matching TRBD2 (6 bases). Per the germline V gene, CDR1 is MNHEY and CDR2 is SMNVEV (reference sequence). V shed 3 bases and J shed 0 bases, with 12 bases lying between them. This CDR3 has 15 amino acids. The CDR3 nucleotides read TGTGCCAGCAGTTTCCCTAGCGTGAGCTCCTACGAGCAGTACTTC. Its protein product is CASSFPSVSSYEQYF.

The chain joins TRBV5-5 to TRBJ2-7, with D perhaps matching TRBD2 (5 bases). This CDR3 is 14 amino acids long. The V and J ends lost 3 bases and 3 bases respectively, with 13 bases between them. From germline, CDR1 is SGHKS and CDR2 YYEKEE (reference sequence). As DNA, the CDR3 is TGTGCCAGCAGCTGGGAGACGGCCGGCTACGAGCAGTACTTC. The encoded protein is CASSWETAGYEQYF.

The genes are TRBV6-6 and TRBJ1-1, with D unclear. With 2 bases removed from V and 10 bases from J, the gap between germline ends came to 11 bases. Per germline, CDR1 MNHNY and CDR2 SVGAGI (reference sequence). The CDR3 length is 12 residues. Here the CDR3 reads CASSYESLGAFF. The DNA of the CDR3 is TGTGCCAGCAGTTACGAGAGCCTTGGAGCTTTCTTT.

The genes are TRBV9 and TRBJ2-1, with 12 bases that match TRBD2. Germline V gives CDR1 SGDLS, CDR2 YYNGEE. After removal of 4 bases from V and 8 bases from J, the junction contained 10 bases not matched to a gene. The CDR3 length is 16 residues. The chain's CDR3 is CASSLAGGGFSDEQFF. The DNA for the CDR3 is TGTGCCAGCAGCCTAGCGGGAGGGGGCTTTTCGGATGAGCAGTTCTTC.

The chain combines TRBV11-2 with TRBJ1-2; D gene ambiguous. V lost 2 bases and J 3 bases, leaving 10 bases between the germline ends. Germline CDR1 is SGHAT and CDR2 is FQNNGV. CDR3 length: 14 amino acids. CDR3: CASSLTLGDYGYTF. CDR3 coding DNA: TGTGCCAGCAGCTTAACCCTGGGAGACTATGGCTACACCTTC.

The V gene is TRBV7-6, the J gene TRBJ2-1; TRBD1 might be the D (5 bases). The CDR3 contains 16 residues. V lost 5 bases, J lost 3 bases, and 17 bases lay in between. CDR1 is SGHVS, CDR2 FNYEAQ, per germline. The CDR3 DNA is TGTGCCAGCAGCCCCCGACTCCGGCAGGGCTACAATGAGCAGTTCTTC. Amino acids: CASSPRLRQGYNEQFF.

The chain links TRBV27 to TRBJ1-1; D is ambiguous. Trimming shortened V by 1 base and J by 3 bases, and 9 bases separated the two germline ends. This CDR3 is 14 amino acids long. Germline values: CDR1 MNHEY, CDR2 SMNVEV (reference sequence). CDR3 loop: CASSLLSGHTEAFF. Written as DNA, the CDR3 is TGTGCCAGCAGTTTATTGTCTGGGCACACTGAAGCTTTCTTT.

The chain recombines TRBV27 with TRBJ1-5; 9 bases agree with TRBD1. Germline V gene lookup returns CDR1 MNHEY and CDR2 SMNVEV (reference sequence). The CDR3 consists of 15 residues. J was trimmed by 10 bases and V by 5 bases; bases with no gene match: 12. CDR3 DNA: TGTGCCAGCAGTGTCGGCACAGGGGGCGTGGATCCCCAGCATTTT. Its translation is CASSVGTGGVDPQHF.

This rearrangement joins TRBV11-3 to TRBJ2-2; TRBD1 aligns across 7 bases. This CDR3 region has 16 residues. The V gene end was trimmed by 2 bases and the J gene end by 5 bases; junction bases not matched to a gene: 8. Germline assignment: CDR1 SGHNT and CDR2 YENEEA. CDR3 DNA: TGTGCCAGCAGCTTAAAACAGGACAGGACAACCGGGGAGCTGTTTTTT. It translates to CASSLKQDRTTGELFF. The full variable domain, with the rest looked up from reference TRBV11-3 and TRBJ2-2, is EAGVVQSPRYKIIEKKQPVAFWCNPISGHNTLYWYLQNLGQGPELLIRYENEEAVDDSQLPKDRFSAERLKGVDSTLKIQPAELGDSAVYLCASSLKQDRTTGELFFGEGSRLTVL.

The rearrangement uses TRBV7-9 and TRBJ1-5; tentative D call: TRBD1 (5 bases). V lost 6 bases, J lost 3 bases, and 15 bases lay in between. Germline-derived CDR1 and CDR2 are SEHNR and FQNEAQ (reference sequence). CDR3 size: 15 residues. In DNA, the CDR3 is TGTGCCAGCAGTCTTACAGTAGGGGTCAATCAGCCCCAGCATTTT. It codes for CASSLTVGVNQPQHF.

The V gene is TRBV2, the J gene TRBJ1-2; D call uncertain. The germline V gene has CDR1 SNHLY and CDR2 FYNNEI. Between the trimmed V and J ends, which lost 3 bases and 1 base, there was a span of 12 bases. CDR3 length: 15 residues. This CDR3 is CASSDHQDFNYGYTF. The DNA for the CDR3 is TGTGCCAGCAGTGACCATCAGGATTTTAACTATGGCTACACCTTC.

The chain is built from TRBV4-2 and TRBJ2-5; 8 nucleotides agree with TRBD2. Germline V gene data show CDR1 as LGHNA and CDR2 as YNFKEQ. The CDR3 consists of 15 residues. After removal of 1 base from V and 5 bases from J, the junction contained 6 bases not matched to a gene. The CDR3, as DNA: TGTGCCAGCAGCCAAGTGGGCGGGAGGTCGGAGACCCAGTACTTC. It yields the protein CASSQVGGRSETQYF.

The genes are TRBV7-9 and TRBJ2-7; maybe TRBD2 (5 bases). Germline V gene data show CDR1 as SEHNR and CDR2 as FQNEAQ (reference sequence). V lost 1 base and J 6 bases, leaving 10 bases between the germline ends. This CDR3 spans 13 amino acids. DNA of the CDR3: TGTGCCAGCAGCTTAGGGGTTGGGAGCGAGCAGTACTTC. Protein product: CASSLGVGSEQYF.

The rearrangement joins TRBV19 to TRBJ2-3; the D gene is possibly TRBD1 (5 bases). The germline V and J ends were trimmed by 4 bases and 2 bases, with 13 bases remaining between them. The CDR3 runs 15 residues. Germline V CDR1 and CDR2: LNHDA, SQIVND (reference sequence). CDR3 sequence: CASSTGLGPTDTQYF. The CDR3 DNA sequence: TGTGCCAGTAGTACAGGGTTAGGTCCCACAGATACGCAGTATTTT.

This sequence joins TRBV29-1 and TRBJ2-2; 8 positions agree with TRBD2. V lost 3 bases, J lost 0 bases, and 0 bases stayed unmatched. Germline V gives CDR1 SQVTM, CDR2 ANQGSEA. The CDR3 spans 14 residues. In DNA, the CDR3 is TGCAGCGTTGACGGGGGGGCGAACACCGGGGAGCTGTTTTTT. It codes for CSVDGGANTGELFF.